This entry concerns a single T cell receptor beta chain. This specimen comes from a study of blood T cell repertoires in COVID-19. As for the study in general: COVID-19 samples from acute and convalescent phases originated in the United States, Italy and Spain. PBMCs, B-cell-depleted T cells, or T cells provided the cDNA or gDNA that made up the material.

CDR3 length equals 16 residues. Germline CDR1 reads SGHDT; CDR2 reads YYEEEE. The V gene end was trimmed by 4 bases and the J gene end by 1 base; junction bases not matched to a gene: 6. As originally analysed: Amplified reference gene primers provided the basis for estimating nucleated cell counts. Only in-frame clones appear in the TCRdb table, and some are missing; sequencing was by immunoSEQ multiplex PCR. V, J and clone size are taken as reported in that table, and D and trimming were inferred from the DNA itself. The sample includes approximately 260,000 clones, around 90% of them seen just once.

The source is a man between 60 and 70 years old who had recovered from COVID-19. The chain uses TRBV5-6 and TRBJ2-2, with TRBD1 identical over 8 bases. Sequencing was done on a sample of peripheral blood. The CDR3 bases are TGTGCCAGCAGCGTGGCCGGGACAGGGAACACCGGGGAGCTGTTTTTT. This encodes CASSVAGTGNTGELFF.